One sample yielded the 8 T cell receptor beta chains listed below, sequenced in a study of blood T cell repertoires in COVID-19. TCRdb's copy holds only in-frame clones and misses some; the assay was immunoSEQ multiplex PCR. Altogether around 100,000 clones are present, roughly nine tenths being singletons, with the ten largest covering roughly 17%. Sequencing was performed on peripheral blood. The receptors shown here come from a man aged 45-60 years with acute or convalescent COVID-19.

The rearrangement joins TRBV7-2 to TRBJ1-3; 7 bases are shared with TRBD1. After removal of 2 bases from V and 2 bases from J, the junction contained 9 bases not matched to a gene. The CDR3 length is 17 residues. Per germline, CDR1 SGHTA and CDR2 FQGNSA. In DNA, the CDR3 is TGTGCCAGCAGCTTACAGCTACCCGGGACAGCTGGAAACACCATATATTTT. Residues: CASSLQLPGTAGNTIYF. The full variable domain, in which reference TRBV7-2 and TRBJ1-3 provide the parts outside the CDR3, is GAGVSQSPSNKVTEKGKDVELRCDPISGHTALYWYRQSLGQGLEFLIYFQGNSAPDKSGLPSDRFSAERTGGSVSTLTIQRTQQEDSAVYLCASSLQLPGTAGNTIYFGEGSWLTVV.

In its sample, this clone was seen once. J is TRBJ2-1 and V is TRBV12-3 or TRBV12-4; D not resolved. The CDR3 sequence is 11 residues long. Trimming pared 5 bases from V and 7 bases from J, leaving 6 bases between. DNA for the CDR3: TGTGCCAGCAGTGCCACTAATGAGCAGTTCTTC. It is translated as CASSATNEQFF.

The J gene is TRBJ1-5, the V gene TRBV28; no clear D gene. The germline V gene encodes CDR1 MDHEN and CDR2 SYDVKM. The germline V and J ends were trimmed by 6 bases and 0 bases, with 12 bases remaining between them. The CDR3 loop spans 15 amino acids. The CDR3 loop is CASSSRLYSNQPQHF. The CDR3 nucleotides read TGTGCCAGCAGCTCACGGTTGTATAGCAATCAGCCCCAGCATTTT.

This rearrangement joins TRBV27 to TRBJ2-3; maybe TRBD2 (6 bases). Germline V gene sequence: CDR1 MNHEY, CDR2 SMNVEV (reference sequence). CDR3 length: 18 amino acids. The ends were cut back, 6 bases at V and 2 bases at J, with 24 bases in the middle. Here the CDR3 DNA reads TGTGCCAGCAGCTACTACCCACCGGGGTGGGGGGACACAGATACGCAGTATTTT. Amino acid sequence: CASSYYPPGWGDTDTQYF.

This clone was seen a handful of times. The chain carries TRBV3-1 (or the pseudogene TRBV3-2) and TRBJ2-7; 7 bases are shared with TRBD1. The V and J ends lost 3 bases and 5 bases, in that order; junction bases with no gene match: 7. The CDR3 has 14 amino acids. Germline V gene lookup returns CDR1 LGHDT and CDR2 YNNKEL (reference sequence). The CDR3 reads CASSQAGTVDEQYF. In DNA, the CDR3 is TGTGCCAGCAGCCAGGCCGGGACAGTCGACGAGCAGTACTTC.

Only one count was recorded for this clone. The chain employs TRBV9 and TRBJ2-3; 9 bases map to TRBD2. V gave up 0 bases and J gave up 5 bases; unmatched junction bases: 7. The CDR3 is 16 amino acids. Looked up from germline, CDR1 is SGDLS and CDR2 is YYNGEE. The DNA of the CDR3 is TGTGCCAGCAGCGTAGCTGGGAGCGGGGGGATAGATACGCAGTATTTT. Residues: CASSVAGSGGIDTQYF.

The chain employs TRBV7-9 and TRBJ2-5; TRBD2 matches 15 bases. The CDR3 has 17 amino acids. CDR1 SEHNR and CDR2 FQNEAQ come from the germline V gene (reference sequence). V trimming: 5 bases; J trimming: 1 base; junction bases outside the gene matches: 5. CDR3 in amino acids: CASSPGLAGGSQETQYF. The DNA for the CDR3 is TGTGCCAGCAGCCCTGGACTAGCGGGGGGGTCCCAAGAGACCCAGTACTTC. The full variable domain, with the rest looked up from reference TRBV7-9 and TRBJ2-5, is DTGVSQNPRHKITKRGQNVTFRCDPISEHNRLYWYRQTLGQGPEFLTYFQNEAQLEKSRLLSDRFSAERPKGSFSTLEIQRTEQGDSAMYLCASSPGLAGGSQETQYFGPGTRLLVL.

This chain joins TRBV19 and TRBJ2-7; perhaps TRBD1 as D (5 bases). V was pared by 5 bases and J by 2 bases, with 13 bases between. This CDR3 comprises 14 residues. CDR1 and CDR2 from the germline V gene are LNHDA and SQIVND (reference sequence). CDR3 region: CASSPFPDTYEQYF. The CDR3, as DNA: TGTGCCAGTAGTCCCTTCCCGGACACCTACGAGCAGTACTTC.